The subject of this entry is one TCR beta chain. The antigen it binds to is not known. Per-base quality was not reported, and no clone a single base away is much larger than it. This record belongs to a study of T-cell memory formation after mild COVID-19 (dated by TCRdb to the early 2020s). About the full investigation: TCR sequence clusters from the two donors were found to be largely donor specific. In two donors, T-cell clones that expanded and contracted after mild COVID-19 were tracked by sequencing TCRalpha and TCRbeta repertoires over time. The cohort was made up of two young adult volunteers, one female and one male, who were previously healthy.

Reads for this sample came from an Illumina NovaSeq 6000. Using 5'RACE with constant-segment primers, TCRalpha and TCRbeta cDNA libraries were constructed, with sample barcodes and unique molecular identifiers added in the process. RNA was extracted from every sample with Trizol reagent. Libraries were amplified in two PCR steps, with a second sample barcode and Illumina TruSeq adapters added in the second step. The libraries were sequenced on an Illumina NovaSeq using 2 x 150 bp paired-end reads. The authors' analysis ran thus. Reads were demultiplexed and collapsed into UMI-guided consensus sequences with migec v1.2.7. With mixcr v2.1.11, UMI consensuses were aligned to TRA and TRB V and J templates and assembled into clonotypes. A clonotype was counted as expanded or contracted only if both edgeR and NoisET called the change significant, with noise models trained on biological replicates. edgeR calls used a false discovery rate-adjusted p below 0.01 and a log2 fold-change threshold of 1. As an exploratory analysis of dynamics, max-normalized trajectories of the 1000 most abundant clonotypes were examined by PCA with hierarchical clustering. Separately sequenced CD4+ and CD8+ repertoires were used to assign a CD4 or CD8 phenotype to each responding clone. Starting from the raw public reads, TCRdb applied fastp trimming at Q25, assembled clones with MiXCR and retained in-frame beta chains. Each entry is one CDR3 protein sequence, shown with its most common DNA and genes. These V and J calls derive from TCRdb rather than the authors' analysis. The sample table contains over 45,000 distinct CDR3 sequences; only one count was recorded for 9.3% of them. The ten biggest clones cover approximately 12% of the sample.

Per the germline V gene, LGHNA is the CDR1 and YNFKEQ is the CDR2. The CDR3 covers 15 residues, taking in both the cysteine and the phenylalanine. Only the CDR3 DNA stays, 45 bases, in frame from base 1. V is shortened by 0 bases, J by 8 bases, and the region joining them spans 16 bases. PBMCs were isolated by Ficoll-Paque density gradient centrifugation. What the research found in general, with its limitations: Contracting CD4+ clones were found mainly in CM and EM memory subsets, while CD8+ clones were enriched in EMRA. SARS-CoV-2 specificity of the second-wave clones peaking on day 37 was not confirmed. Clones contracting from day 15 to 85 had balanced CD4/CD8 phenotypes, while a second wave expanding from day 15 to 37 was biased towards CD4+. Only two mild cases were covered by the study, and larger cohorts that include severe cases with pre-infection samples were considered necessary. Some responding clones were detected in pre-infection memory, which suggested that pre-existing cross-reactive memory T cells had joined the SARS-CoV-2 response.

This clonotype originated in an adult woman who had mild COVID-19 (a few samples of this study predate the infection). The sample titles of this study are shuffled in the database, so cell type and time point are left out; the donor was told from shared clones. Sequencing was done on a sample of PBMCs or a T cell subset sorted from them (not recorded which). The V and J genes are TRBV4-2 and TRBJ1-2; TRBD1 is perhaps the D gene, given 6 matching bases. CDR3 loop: CASSQDLGGWGGYTF. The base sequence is TGTGCCAGCAGCCAAGATTTAGGGGGATGGGGCGGCTACACCTTC.